This entry is about one T cell receptor beta chain. The junction departs from germline at one end; a sequencing error may be responsible. The CDR3 is 14 amino acids. Germline V gene data show CDR1 as SGDLS and CDR2 as YYNGEE. These data are taken from a study of blood T cell repertoires in COVID-19. Generated by immunoSEQ multiplex PCR, the TCRdb table keeps only in-frame clones and is missing some. The repertoire includes roughly 150,000 clones, around four fifths of them detected once, and roughly 5% sits in the top ten. The receptor was derived from a man between 65 and 85 years old who had been exposed to COVID-19. The sample comprised PBMCs or T cells enriched from blood (not recorded which). The chain links TRBV9 to TRBJ1-2, with D hard to call. CDR3 coding DNA: TGTGCCAGCAGTGTAGGGCAGGCCAACTATGGCTACACCTTC. Its translation is CASSVGQANYGYTF. Full variable domain (remainder filled in from reference TRBV9 and TRBJ1-2): DSGVTQTPKHLITATGQRVTLRCSPRSGDLSVYWYQQSLDQGLQFLIQYYNGEERAKGNILERFSAQQFPDLHSELNLSSLELGDSALYFCASSVGQANYGYTFGSGTRLTVV.